This T cell receptor beta chain was retrieved from a study of OX40 agonist ivuxolimab in advanced cancers. Study-level background: Patients received ivuxolimab, an agonistic anti-OX40 (CD134) antibody. One hepatocellular carcinoma and a couple of cutaneous melanoma patients partially responded. Findings and limits, study-wide: Certain nonresponders additionally had low normalized T-cell clonal expansion.

Libraries were prepared by immunoSEQ multiplex PCR; TCRdb keeps only in-frame clonotypes and omits some of them. The table has 10,000 to 11,000 clones, approximately 63% seen once. This clone was found a few times. Its antigen is not identified. Per the germline V gene, CDR1 is SEHNR and CDR2 is FQNEAQ (reference sequence). The CDR3 length is 15 residues. V shed 5 bases and J shed 7 bases, with 17 bases lying between them. Material: CD4+ or CD8+ T cells sorted from blood, obtained in a trial of the OX40 agonist ivuxolimab. V is TRBV7-9 and J is TRBJ2-2, with a tentative D call TRBD2 (5 bases). This receptor was obtained from an adult with an advanced solid tumor such as melanoma, head and neck, liver or kidney cancer. DNA of the CDR3: TGTGCCAGCAGCGTAACCACGGGATGGGACGGGGAGCTGTTTTTT. As protein: CASSVTTGWDGELFF.